This TCR beta chain was captured by sequencing in a study of blood T cell repertoires in COVID-19 (dated by TCRdb to the early 2020s). At the level of the whole study: Collaborator samples came from the United States, Italy and Spain and covered acute and convalescent phases of COVID-19. A freely available public database, intended as a resource for researchers studying the immune response to SARS-CoV-2, is where the repertoires were released. The samples were drawn from the first 160 participants of the ongoing ImmuneRACE study and from roughly 1,300 subjects provided by 6 global collaborators. The dataset comprised deeply sampled blood TCRbeta repertoires from subjects exposed to, actively infected with, or recovered from COVID-19. The sample metadata nearly always contained a de-identified subject ID, COVID-19 status, age in years and sex. The prospective study material was composed of cDNA or gDNA derived from T cells, B-cell-depleted T cells, or PBMCs. Where available, HLA class I and class II types were taken from metadata supplied by the sample provider and were not determined by assay-based typing. General study outcomes and caveats: How much clinical and demographic metadata was included differed by source and by participant, and the metadata was provided uncurated.

About this clone: No antigen is known for it. Base qualities are missing; no much larger clone stands one base away.

Collaborating institutions collected whole blood in K2EDTA tubes following their own protocols. Collaborator samples were shipped for TCRbeta analysis as frozen whole blood, isolated PBMCs, or DNA extracted from either sample type. TCRbeta CDR3 regions were amplified from genomic DNA using the immunoSEQ Assay, a bias-controlled multiplex PCR. From the authors' description of their analysis: The number of nucleated cells in each sample was estimated by amplification of reference gene primers within the assay. Sequence reads were collapsed and filtered to measure the absolute abundance of every unique TCRbeta CDR3 rearrangement. For each sample, productive Simpson clonality was calculated as the square root of Simpson's diversity index across productive rearrangements. The clones in this table, taken by TCRdb from immuneACCESS, are in-frame only. Not every clone is retained; where verified, under half of the shortfall comes from an unresolved V gene, and the cause of the rest is unknown. V and J calls plus clone size are reproduced from that table; the DNA served to infer D and trimming. The sample records around 110,000 clones, 75% to 95% of which are singletons. The ten largest clones take up roughly 1.2% of the sample.

The cysteine opens and the phenylalanine closes a CDR3 of 13 amino acids. The sequence is cut down to CDR3 DNA, 39 bases in frame from base 1. The germline V gene (reference sequence) provides CDR1 DFQATT and CDR2 SNEGSKA. The germline ends are 13 bases apart after V is trimmed by 3 bases and J by 10 bases. The chain links TRBV20-1 with TRBJ1-6; no D gene can be assigned with confidence. The receptor was derived from a young woman with acute or convalescent COVID-19. The material sequenced was peripheral blood. Read as DNA, the sequence is TGCAGTGCTAGTTCCGGTGAGGTCTCACCCCTCCACTTT. Its translation is CSASSGEVSPLHF.